This T cell receptor (beta chain) was captured by sequencing in a study of blood T cell repertoires in COVID-19. Across the whole study: PBMCs, B-cell-depleted T cells, or T cells were the source of the cDNA or gDNA that made up the material.

Methods used by the authors: Reference gene primer amplification gave nucleated cell count estimates. TCRdb keeps only in-frame clones here, not all; method: immunoSEQ multiplex PCR. That table supplies the V and J calls and clone size; D and trimming were determined from the DNA. The table has 50,000 to 65,000 clones, 85% seen once. Trimming shortened V by 2 bases and J by 0 bases, and 7 bases separated the two germline ends. Per the germline V gene, CDR1 is LGHDT and CDR2 is YNNKEL (reference sequence). This CDR3 comprises 14 residues. This chain uses TRBV3-1 (or the pseudogene TRBV3-2) with TRBJ1-2, with D possibly matching TRBD1 (5 bases). This clonotype was sampled from a human donor in a cohort sampled during active COVID-19. Sequenced: peripheral blood. CDR3 amino acids: CASSQSGANYGYTF. The CDR3 DNA reads as TGTGCCAGCAGCCAATCGGGGGCTAACTATGGCTACACCTTC.